This TCR beta chain stems from a study of monozygotic twins with cystic fibrosis. V dropped 5 bases and J dropped 9 bases, with 5 bases sitting between them. CDR3 size: 9 residues. Germline V CDR1 and CDR2: DFQATT, SNEGSKA (reference sequence). Assay used: immunoSEQ multiplex PCR; TCRdb lists only in-frame clones, some missing. The sample has about 36,000 clones, under 90% seen once; the top ten hold around 1.7%. Points from the study as a whole: Co-twins had the most similar V usage for 13 of 16 pairs, J for 8. Nucleotide-identical clonotype sharing was significantly higher within monozygotic CF twin pairs than between unrelated CF individuals. The repertoire was suggested to be naive-dominated, clonality median around 0.0089.

For this clone: No antigen is known for it.

This TCR was sampled from a girl aged 2-15 years with cystic fibrosis. This chain joins TRBV20-1 and TRBJ2-1, with D perhaps given as TRBD1 or TRBD2 (5 bases each). The material sequenced was blood. The CDR3: CSAGTEQFF. The CDR3 DNA sequence: TGCAGTGCTGGGACTGAGCAGTTCTTC.